This TCR beta chain was recovered during a study of blood T cell repertoires in COVID-19. Study as a whole: Whether acute or convalescent, the COVID-19 samples came from the United States, Italy and Spain.

Assay: immunoSEQ multiplex PCR; the TCRdb copy retains only in-frame clones and omits some. Of roughly 73,000 clones listed, 80% to 90% are singletons. The V segment lost 5 bases and the J segment 8 bases; nucleotides outside the gene matches: 9. The germline V gene encodes CDR1 MDHEN and CDR2 SYDVKM. CDR3 length: 15 amino acids. This clone showed up just a few times. This chain joins TRBV28 and TRBJ2-2; 9 bases line up with TRBD1. The receptor's source is a woman between 65 and 79 years old with acute or convalescent COVID-19. Sequencing was done on a sample of peripheral blood. CDR3 amino acids: CASSLRDRVIGELFF. The CDR3 DNA follows: TGTGCCAGCAGTCTCCGGGACAGGGTAATTGGGGAGCTGTTTTTT.